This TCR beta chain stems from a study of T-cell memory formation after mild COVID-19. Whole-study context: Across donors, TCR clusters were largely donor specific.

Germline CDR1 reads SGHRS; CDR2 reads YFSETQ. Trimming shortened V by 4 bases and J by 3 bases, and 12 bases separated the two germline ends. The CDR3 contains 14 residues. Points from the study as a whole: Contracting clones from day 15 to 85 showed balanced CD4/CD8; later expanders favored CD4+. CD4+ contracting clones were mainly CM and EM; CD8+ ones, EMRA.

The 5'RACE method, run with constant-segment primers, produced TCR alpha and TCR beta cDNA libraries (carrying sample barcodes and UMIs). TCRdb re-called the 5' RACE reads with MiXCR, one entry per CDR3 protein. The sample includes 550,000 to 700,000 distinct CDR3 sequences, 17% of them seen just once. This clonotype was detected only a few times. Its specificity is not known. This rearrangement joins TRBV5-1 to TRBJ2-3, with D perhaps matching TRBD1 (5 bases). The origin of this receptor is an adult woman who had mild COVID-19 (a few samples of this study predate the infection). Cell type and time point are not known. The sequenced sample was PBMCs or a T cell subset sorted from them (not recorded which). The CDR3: CASSNASGTDTQYF. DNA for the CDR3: TGCGCCAGCAGCAATGCTTCAGGGACAGATACGCAGTATTTT.